Listed here are 17 T cell receptor beta chains from one sample, sequenced in a study of shared clonotypes between healthy human individuals. Positive CCR7 selection of CD45RO-negative cells yielded the naive CD8 cells, and terminally differentiated effector memory CD45RA+ cells were excluded. Data came from immunoSEQ multiplex PCR; TCRdb stores just in-frame clones and leaves some out. Found here are about 600,000 clones, roughly 98% of them singletons; the top ten hold 0.3%. The sample taken for sequencing was naive CD8+ T cells sorted from blood. These TCRs come from a man in his thirties or forties in good health.

The J gene is TRBJ2-7, the V gene TRBV28; tentative D call: TRBD1 (6 bases). The germline V gene has CDR1 MDHEN and CDR2 SYDVKM. V was pared by 6 bases and J by 7 bases, with 16 bases between. The CDR3 length is 13 residues. In DNA, the CDR3 is TGTGCCAGCAGGGCGACAGGTTCCCCAGAGCAGTACTTC. This gives the protein CASRATGSPEQYF.

This clone occurred once. The genes are TRBV7-2 and TRBJ2-7, with TRBD1 identical over 7 bases. The CDR3 covers 14 residues. From germline, CDR1 is SGHTA and CDR2 FQGNSA. The V gene end was trimmed by 5 bases and the J gene end by 5 bases; junction bases not matched to a gene: 9. DNA of the CDR3: TGTGCCAGCAGCCTGACCCTAGGGGGCAACGAGCAGTACTTC. Encoded protein: CASSLTLGGNEQYF.

This chain links TRBV6-5 with TRBJ2-6; D perhaps matches TRBD1 (5 bases). Germline values: CDR1 MNHEY, CDR2 SVGAGI. The CDR3 covers 16 residues. V lost 2 bases and J lost 0, with 8 bases in between. The CDR3 coding sequence is TGTGCCAGCAGTTACGACAGCCACTCTGGGGCCAACGTCCTGACTTTC. Translation gives CASSYDSHSGANVLTF.

The V and J genes are TRBV28 and TRBJ2-7, with 9 bases identical to TRBD2. Germline V gives CDR1 MDHEN, CDR2 SYDVKM. There are 15 residues in the CDR3. J was trimmed by 4 bases and V by 5 bases; bases with no gene match: 9. CDR3 coding DNA: TGTGCCAGCAGTCCTCGGGGTAGCGGGAGATACGAGCAGTACTTC. The encoded protein is CASSPRGSGRYEQYF.

This chain joins TRBV4-3 and TRBJ2-1; 10 bases map to TRBD2. The CDR3 consists of 16 residues. J lost 9 bases, V lost 1 base, and 9 bases had no gene match. The V gene's germline CDR1 is LGHNA and CDR2 YSLEER. DNA for the CDR3: TGCGCCAGCAGCCAAGCAAGCGGGAGGGCCACCCTTGAGCAGTTCTTC. Its translation is CASSQASGRATLEQFF.

The chain is built from TRBV7-9 and TRBJ2-1; D is uncertain. CDR1 and CDR2 from the germline V gene are SEHNR and FQNEAQ (reference sequence). There are 16 residues in the CDR3. With 5 bases removed from V and 6 bases from J, the gap between germline ends came to 20 bases. The CDR3 reads CASSPVVGIAVNEQFF. CDR3 DNA: TGTGCCAGCAGCCCGGTGGTGGGGATCGCGGTCAATGAGCAGTTCTTC.

The genes are TRBV9 and TRBJ2-7; D ambiguous. Germline CDR1 is SGDLS and CDR2 is YYNGEE. With 7 bases removed from V and 6 bases from J, the gap between germline ends came to 11 bases. The CDR3 contains 11 residues. For the CDR3, the DNA is TGTGCCAGCGGTACTCCCCCCGAGCAGTACTTC. Translating gives CASGTPPEQYF.

In this sample, this clone turned up once. The chain combines TRBV7-2 with TRBJ2-7; D remains ambiguous. The CDR3 is 13 residues long. Per the germline V gene, CDR1 is SGHTA and CDR2 is FQGNSA. Between the trimmed V and J ends, which lost 6 bases and 2 bases, there was a span of 11 bases. Written as DNA, the CDR3 is TGTGCCAGCAGTCGGACGGAGACCTACGAGCAGTACTTC. Amino acid sequence: CASSRTETYEQYF. The complete variable domain, with remaining parts taken from reference TRBV7-2 and TRBJ2-7, reads GAGVSQSPSNKVTEKGKDVELRCDPISGHTALYWYRQSLGQGLEFLIYFQGNSAPDKSGLPSDRFSAERTGGSVSTLTIQRTQQEDSAVYLCASSRTETYEQYFGPGTRLTVT.

The V gene is TRBV11-2, the J gene TRBJ2-1; D not resolved. From germline, CDR1 is SGHAT and CDR2 FQNNGV. The V gene lost 4 bases and the J gene lost 8 bases, with 9 bases spanning the gap. This CDR3 is built from 12 residues. The CDR3 DNA is TGTGCCAGCAGCTCCCTTCGTGATGAGCAGTTCTTC. Encoded protein: CASSSLRDEQFF. Combining the CDR3 with reference TRBV11-2 and TRBJ2-1 gives the whole variable domain EAGVAQSPRYKIIEKRQSVAFWCNPISGHATLYWYQQILGQGPKLLIQFQNNGVVDDSQLPKDRFSAERLKGVDSTLKIQPAKLEDSAVYLCASSSLRDEQFFGPGTRLTVL.

This chain joins TRBV11-2 and TRBJ2-1; 10 positions match TRBD2. Per the germline V gene, CDR1 is SGHAT and CDR2 is FQNNGV. Trimming removed 6 bases from V and 5 bases from J; junction bases left unmatched: 10. The CDR3 covers 16 residues. CDR3 sequence reads: CASSQRLAGVHNEQFF. CDR3 in DNA: TGTGCCAGCAGTCAGAGGCTAGCGGGAGTCCACAATGAGCAGTTCTTC.

V is TRBV14 and J is TRBJ1-2; D remains unclear. V was pared by 0 bases and J by 8 bases, with 13 bases between. Germline V gene sequence: CDR1 SGHDN, CDR2 FVKESK. The CDR3 runs 14 residues. The CDR3 coding sequence is TGTGCCAGCAGCCAAGATATAGAGGGAAGCGGCTACACCTTC. The encoded protein is CASSQDIEGSGYTF.

V usage is TRBV5-4 and J usage is TRBJ2-7, with 12 bases matching TRBD2. CDR3 length equals 16 residues. Trimming took 0 bases from V and 7 from J; bases not matched to a gene: 8. CDR1 SGHNT and CDR2 YYREEE come from the germline V gene (reference sequence). CDR3 residues: CASSLVPSGRASEQYF. Written as DNA, the CDR3 is TGTGCCAGCAGCTTGGTTCCTAGCGGGAGGGCCTCGGAGCAGTACTTC.

The rearrangement uses TRBV2 and TRBJ2-5, with D perhaps being TRBD1 or TRBD2 (7 bases each). The ends were cut back, 10 bases at V and 2 bases at J, with 14 bases in the middle. The CDR3 runs 13 residues. CDR1 is SNHLY and CDR2 is FYNNEI in the germline V gene. CDR3 bases: TGTGCCACCCCAGGGGGGGTTCAAGAGACCCAGTACTTC. Its translation: CATPGGVQETQYF. The full variable domain, its missing parts supplied by reference TRBV2 and TRBJ2-5, is EPEVTQTPSHQVTQMGQEVILRCVPISNHLYFYWYRQILGQKVEFLVSFYNNEISEKSEIFDDQFSVERPDGSNFTLKIRSTKLEDSAMYFCATPGGVQETQYFGPGTRLLVL.

This clone occurred once. V gene TRBV27 combines with J gene TRBJ2-7; 7 bases map to TRBD1. Germline V gene data show CDR1 as MNHEY and CDR2 as SMNVEV (reference sequence). Trimming took 6 bases from V and 2 from J; bases not matched to a gene: 10. The CDR3 is 15 amino acids. CDR3 sequence (DNA): TGTGCCAGCAGGTTAATCGGACAGGCTACCTACGAGCAGTACTTC. It translates to CASRLIGQATYEQYF.

This chain joins TRBV14 and TRBJ2-7; 11 bases are shared with TRBD2. This CDR3 contains 15 residues. With V trimmed by 4 bases and J by 4 bases, 6 bases remained unmatched. Germline CDR1 SGHDN, CDR2 FVKESK. The CDR3 loop is CASSPRLAGRYEQYF. As DNA, the CDR3 is TGTGCCAGCAGCCCCCGACTAGCGGGAAGGTACGAGCAGTACTTC.

V usage is TRBV10-3 and J usage is TRBJ2-3; no firm D call. The CDR3 covers 15 residues. Germline assignment: CDR1 ENHRY and CDR2 SYGVKD. With 7 bases removed from V and 2 bases from J, the gap between germline ends came to 16 bases. The CDR3 reads CAINSTEISTDTQYF. DNA for the CDR3: TGTGCCATCAATTCGACCGAGATTTCCACAGATACGCAGTATTTT.

The CDR3 coding sequence is TGTGCCAGCAGCTCCCCCGGGACAGGGGTCCGCGAGCAGTACTTC. It encodes CASSSPGTGVREQYF. The rearrangement links TRBV11-2 to TRBJ2-7, with 10 bases aligning to TRBD1. J was trimmed by 6 bases and V by 4 bases; bases with no gene match: 9. The germline V gene encodes CDR1 SGHAT and CDR2 FQNNGV. The CDR3 runs to 15 residues.